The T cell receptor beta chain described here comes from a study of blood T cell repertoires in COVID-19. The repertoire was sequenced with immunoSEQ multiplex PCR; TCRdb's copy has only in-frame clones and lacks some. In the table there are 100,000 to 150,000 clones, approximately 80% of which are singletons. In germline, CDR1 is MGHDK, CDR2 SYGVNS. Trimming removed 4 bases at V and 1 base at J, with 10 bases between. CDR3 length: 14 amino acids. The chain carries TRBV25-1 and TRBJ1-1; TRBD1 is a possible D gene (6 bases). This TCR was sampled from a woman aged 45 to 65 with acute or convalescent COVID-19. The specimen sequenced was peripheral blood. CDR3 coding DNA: TGTGCCAGCAGTGGGGACACGGCGAACACTGAAGCTTTCTTT. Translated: CASSGDTANTEAFF.